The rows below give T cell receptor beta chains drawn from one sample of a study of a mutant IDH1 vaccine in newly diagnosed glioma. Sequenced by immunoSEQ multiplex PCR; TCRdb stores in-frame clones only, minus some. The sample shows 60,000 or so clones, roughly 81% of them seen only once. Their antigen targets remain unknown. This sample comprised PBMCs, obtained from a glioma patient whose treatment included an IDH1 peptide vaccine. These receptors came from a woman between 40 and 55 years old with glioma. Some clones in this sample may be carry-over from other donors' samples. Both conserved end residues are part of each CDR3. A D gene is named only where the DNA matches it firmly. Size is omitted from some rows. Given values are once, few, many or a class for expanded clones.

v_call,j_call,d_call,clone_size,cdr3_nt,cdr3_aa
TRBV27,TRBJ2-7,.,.,TGTGCCAGCAGTTACTCAGGGGTCTCCTACGAGCAGTACTTC,CASSYSGVSYEQYF
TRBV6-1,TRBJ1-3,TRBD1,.,TGTGCCAGCAACCCAGCGACAGGGACTGGAAACACCATATATTTT,CASNPATGTGNTIYF
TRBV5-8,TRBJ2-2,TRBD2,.,TGTGTGTCCCCCCTTCGACTAGCGGCGAACACCGGGGAGCTGTTTTTT,CVSPLRLAANTGELFF
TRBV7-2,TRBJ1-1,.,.,TGTGCCAGCAGCAGTCAGGGGTTCGGCACTGAAGCTTTCTTT,CASSSQGFGTEAFF
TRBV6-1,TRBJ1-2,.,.,TGTGCCACCTGGGGGGACGGGTCGGATGGCTACACCTTC,CATWGDGSDGYTF
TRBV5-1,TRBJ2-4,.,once,TGCGCCAGCAATGAGGGGCCCAAAAACATTCAGTACTTC,CASNEGPKNIQYF
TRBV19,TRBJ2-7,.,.,TGTGCCAGTAGTACCAACGTGATCTACGAGCAGTACTTC,CASSTNVIYEQYF
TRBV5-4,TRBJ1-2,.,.,TGTGCCAGCAGCTTGAGAGGGACCGACTATGGCTACACCTTC,CASSLRGTDYGYTF
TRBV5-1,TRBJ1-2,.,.,TGCGCCAGCAGCCCCGGACGGGACCTATATGGCTACACCTTC,CASSPGRDLYGYTF
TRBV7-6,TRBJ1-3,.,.,TGTGCCAGCAGACCCTCGGTCTCTGGAAACACCATATATTTT,CASRPSVSGNTIYF
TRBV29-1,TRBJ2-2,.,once,TGCAGCGTTGATGGGGGGCGCGGGACCGGGGAGCTGTTTTTT,CSVDGGRGTGELFF
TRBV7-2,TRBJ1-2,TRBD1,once,TGTGCCAGCAGCTCAGGGGGCACTTACTATGGCTACACCTTC,CASSSGGTYYGYTF
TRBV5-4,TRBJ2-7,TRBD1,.,TGTGCCGTTACTTCAGGGGGCGAAAACGAGCAGTACTTC,CAVTSGGENEQYF
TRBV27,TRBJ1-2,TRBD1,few,TGTGCCAGCAGTTTAGCAGGGGGGAGGTATGGCTACACCTTC,CASSLAGGRYGYTF
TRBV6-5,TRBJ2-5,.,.,TGTGCCAGCAGTTATTACCAGGGACCCGAGGCCCAGTACTTC,CASSYYQGPEAQYF
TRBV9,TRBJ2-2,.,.,TGTGCCAGCAGCGTAGGGGACACCGGGGAGCTGTTTTTT,CASSVGDTGELFF
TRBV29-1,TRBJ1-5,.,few,TGCAGCGTCCTACAGGATAGCAATCAGCCCCAGCATTTT,CSVLQDSNQPQHF
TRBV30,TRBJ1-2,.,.,TGTGCCTGGACCCCCCTCGAGGGTGGCTACACCTTC,CAWTPLEGGYTF
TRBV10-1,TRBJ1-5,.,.,TGCGCCAGCAGTGTTCCTAGGGGCTTATATAGCAATCAGCCCCAGCATTTT,CASSVPRGLYSNQPQHF
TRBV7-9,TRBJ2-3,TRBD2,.,TGTGCCAGCAGCTTATCCAGCGGGGGCACAGATACGCAGTATTTT,CASSLSSGGTDTQYF
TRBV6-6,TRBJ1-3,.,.,TGTGCCAGCAGCCACGCCGATGGAAACACCATATATTTT,CASSHADGNTIYF
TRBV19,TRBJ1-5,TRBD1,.,TGTGCCAGTAGTACCAGACAGGGCCGGGGGAATCAGCCCCAGCATTTT,CASSTRQGRGNQPQHF
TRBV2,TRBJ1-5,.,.,TGTGCCAGCAGCGGCGAAGGGCAGCATCAGCCCCAGCATTTT,CASSGEGQHQPQHF
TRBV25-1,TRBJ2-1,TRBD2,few,TGTGCCAGCAGATTGTTATCTAGCGGGGGGGTCACTGAGCAGTTCTTC,CASRLLSSGGVTEQFF
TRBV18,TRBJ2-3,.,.,TGTGCCAGCTCACAAGCAGGGACGGAGCAGTATTTT,CASSQAGTEQYF
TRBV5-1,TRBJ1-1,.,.,TGCGCCAGCAGCTCCAGGGGTATGAACACTGAAGCTTTCTTT,CASSSRGMNTEAFF
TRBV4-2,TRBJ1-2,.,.,TGTGCCAGCAGCCCTTTGGACGGGAACTATGGCTACACCTTC,CASSPLDGNYGYTF
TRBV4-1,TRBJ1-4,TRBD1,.,TGCGCCAGCAGCCAATCCGGGACAGGGCATGAAAAACTGTTTTTT,CASSQSGTGHEKLFF
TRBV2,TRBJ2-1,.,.,TGTGCCAGCAGTGGAAAGCGGAGCTTCAATGAGCAGTTCTTC,CASSGKRSFNEQFF
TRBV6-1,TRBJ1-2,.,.,TGTGCCAGCAGTGAACTCGGCAGGGACAACTATGGCTACACCTTC,CASSELGRDNYGYTF
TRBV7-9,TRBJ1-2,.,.,TGTGCCAGCAGCTTAGGCGGGAGCTATGGCTACACCTTC,CASSLGGSYGYTF
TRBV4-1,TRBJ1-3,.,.,TGCGCCAGCAGCCCCCACTTCGCCTCTGGAAACACCATATATTTT,CASSPHFASGNTIYF
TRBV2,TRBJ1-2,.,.,TGTGCCAGGAGCCGGGACGGTGGGGCCAACTATGGCTACACCTTC,CARSRDGGANYGYTF
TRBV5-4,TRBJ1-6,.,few,TGTGCCAGCAGCTTGGCGGATCCCCTCCACTTT,CASSLADPLHF
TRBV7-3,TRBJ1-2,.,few,TGTGCCAGCAGCTCCCCGGGAGAGGGAGGCTACACCTTC,CASSSPGEGGYTF
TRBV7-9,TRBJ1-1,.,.,TGTGCCAGCAGCACACAGACGGCGAACACTGAAGCTTTCTTT,CASSTQTANTEAFF
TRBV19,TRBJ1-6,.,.,TGTGCCAGTAGCGCGGAGGGGGGACGGGATTCACCCCTCCACTTT,CASSAEGGRDSPLHF
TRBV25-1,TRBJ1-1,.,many,TGTGCCAGCAGTGAATATCAGGAGGGGACTGAAGCTTTCTTT,CASSEYQEGTEAFF
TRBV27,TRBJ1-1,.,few,TGTGCCAGCAGTTTAGGCGGCAGTGAAGCTTTCTTT,CASSLGGSEAFF
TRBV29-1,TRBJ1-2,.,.,TGCAGCGTTGAATTAGCGGAGAAGGACGGCTACACCTTC,CSVELAEKDGYTF
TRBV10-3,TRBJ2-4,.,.,TGTGCCATCAAGGGGGAGGACAAAAACATTCAGTACTTC,CAIKGEDKNIQYF
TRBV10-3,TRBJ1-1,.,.,TGTGCCATCAGTGAGGAGCGGTTGAACACTGAAGCTTTCTTT,CAISEERLNTEAFF
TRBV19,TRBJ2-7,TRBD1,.,TGTGCCAGTAGTAAGTGGGACAGGGCCTACGAGCAGTACTTC,CASSKWDRAYEQYF
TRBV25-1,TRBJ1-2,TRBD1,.,TGTGCCAGTGGACAGGGGGCGGCGGGCTACACCTTC,CASGQGAAGYTF
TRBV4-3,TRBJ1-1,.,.,TGCGCCAGCAGCCAAGGACAGTTGAACACTGAAGCTTTCTTT,CASSQGQLNTEAFF
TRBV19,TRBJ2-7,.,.,TGTGCCAGTACCCGACGGGGAGGGGGCGTTTACGAGCAGTACTTC,CASTRRGGGVYEQYF
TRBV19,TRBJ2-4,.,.,TGTGCCAGTAGTATAGAAGGGCACCTTCTAGCCAAAAACATTCAGTACTTC,CASSIEGHLLAKNIQYF
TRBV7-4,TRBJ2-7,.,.,TGTGCCAGCAACCACTACGAGCAGTACTTC,CASNHYEQYF
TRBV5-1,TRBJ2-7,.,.,TGCGCCAGCAGCTCTTCACGGGGGAGGGAGCAGTACTTC,CASSSSRGREQYF
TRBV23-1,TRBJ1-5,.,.,TGCGCCAGCAGTCAATCGTCAGGGGCATGCAATCAGCCCCAGCATTTT,CASSQSSGACNQPQHF
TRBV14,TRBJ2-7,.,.,TGTGCCAGCAGCCAAGGCTTCCCCGGGTTGTACGAGCAGTACTTC,CASSQGFPGLYEQYF
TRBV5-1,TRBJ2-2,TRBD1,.,TGCGCCAGCAGCTTGGTAGGACAGGGGAGCACCGGGGAGCTGTTTTTT,CASSLVGQGSTGELFF
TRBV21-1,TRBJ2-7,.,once,TGTGCCATCATACAGGGGGTCTACGAGCAGTACTTC,CAIIQGVYEQYF